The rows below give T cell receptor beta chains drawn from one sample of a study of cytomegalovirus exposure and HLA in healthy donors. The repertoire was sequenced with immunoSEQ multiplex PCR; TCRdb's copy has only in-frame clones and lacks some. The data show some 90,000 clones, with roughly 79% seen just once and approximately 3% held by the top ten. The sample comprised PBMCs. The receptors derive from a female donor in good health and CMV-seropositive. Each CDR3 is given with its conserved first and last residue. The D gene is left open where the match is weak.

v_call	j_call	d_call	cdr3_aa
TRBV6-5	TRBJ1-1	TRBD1	CASSYLQGMNTEAFF
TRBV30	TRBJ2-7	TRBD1	CAWDLPGQGSYEQYF
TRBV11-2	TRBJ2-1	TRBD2	CASSSGHLADEQFF
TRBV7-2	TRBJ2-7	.	CASSLTGRSYEQYF
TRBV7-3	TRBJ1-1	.	CASSLEGDTEAFF
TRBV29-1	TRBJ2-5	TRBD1	CSVERDRQETQYF
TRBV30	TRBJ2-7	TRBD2	CATRGETSLPEQYF
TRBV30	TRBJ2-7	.	CAWSEDGTYEQYF
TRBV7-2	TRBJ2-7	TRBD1	CASSLGTGSYEQYF
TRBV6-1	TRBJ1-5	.	CASSEQGINQPQHF
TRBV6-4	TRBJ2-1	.	CASSPLGGDVYNEQFF